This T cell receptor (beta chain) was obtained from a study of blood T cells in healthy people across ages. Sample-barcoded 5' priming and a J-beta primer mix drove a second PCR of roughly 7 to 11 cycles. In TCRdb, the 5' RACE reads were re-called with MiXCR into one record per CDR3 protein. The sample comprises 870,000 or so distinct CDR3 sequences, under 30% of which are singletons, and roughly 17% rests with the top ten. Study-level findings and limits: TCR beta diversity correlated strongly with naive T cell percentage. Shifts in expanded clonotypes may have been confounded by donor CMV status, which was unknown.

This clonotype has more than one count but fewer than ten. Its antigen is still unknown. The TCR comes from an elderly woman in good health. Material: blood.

CDR3: CASRARGIDSGANVLTF. For the CDR3, the DNA is TGTGCCAGCAGGGCCAGGGGGATCGATTCTGGGGCCAACGTCCTGACTTTC. The rearrangement uses TRBV5-5 and TRBJ2-6, with 7 positions matching TRBD1. V lost 5 bases to trimming and J lost 1 base; unmatched junction nucleotides: 9. The germline CDR1 and CDR2 sequences are SGHKS and YYEKEE (reference sequence). The CDR3 has 17 residues.